One sample yielded the 28 T cell receptor beta chains listed below, sequenced in a study of blood T cell repertoires in COVID-19. The assay was immunoSEQ multiplex PCR, and TCRdb's table has in-frame clones only and misses some. The data hold about 160,000 clones, with around three quarters observed a single time. Sequenced material: peripheral blood. The receptors derive from a man aged 60 to 69 with acute or convalescent COVID-19.

The CDR3 DNA reads as TGTGCCAGCAGTGAAGTAAGGGGTCAGCCCCAGCATTTT. It yields the protein CASSEVRGQPQHF. V and J are TRBV6-1 and TRBJ1-5, with a weak D call TRBD1 (5 bases). The CDR3 totals 13 residues. Germline-derived CDR1 and CDR2 are MNHNS and SASEGT. Trimming stripped 1 base from V and 6 bases from J, with 7 bases between.

This rearrangement joins TRBV29-1 to TRBJ1-1; TRBD1 aligns across 8 bases. Germline V gene lookup returns CDR1 SQVTM and CDR2 ANQGSEA. There are 14 residues in the CDR3. V dropped 3 bases and J dropped 4; count of bases not matched to a gene: 7. CDR3 DNA sequence: TGCAGCGTTGAGAACAGGGGGAGGAGCACTGAAGCTTTCTTT. This codes for CSVENRGRSTEAFF.

V is TRBV4-1 and J is TRBJ1-2; 8 nucleotides match TRBD1. This CDR3 is 16 amino acids long. Germline CDR1 and CDR2: MGHRA and YSYEKL. Trimming took 0 bases from V and 4 from J; bases not matched to a gene: 7. The CDR3 sequence: CASSQDQTGAAYGYTF. CDR3 DNA sequence: TGCGCCAGCAGCCAAGATCAGACAGGGGCCGCCTATGGCTACACCTTC.

The V call is TRBV2, the J call TRBJ2-1, with 8 positions matching TRBD1. The germline CDR1 and CDR2 sequences are SNHLY and FYNNEI. This CDR3 region has 15 residues. V lost 2 bases and J lost 6; bases outside the gene matches: 6. CDR3 in DNA: TGTGCCAGCAGTGAATCAGGGGGCCAAGGCAATGAGCAGTTCTTC. Translation gives CASSESGGQGNEQFF.

The chain has TRBV7-9 and TRBJ2-3; unclear D gene. V gave up 3 bases and J gave up 2 bases, with 18 bases separating them. Germline V lookup: CDR1 SEHNR, CDR2 FQNEAQ (reference sequence). This CDR3 spans 17 amino acids. CDR3 DNA sequence: TGTGCCAGCAGCTTGGGCCAGCCAGCCCTAATCACAGATACGCAGTATTTT. Encoded protein: CASSLGQPALITDTQYF. Full variable domain (missing parts from reference TRBV7-9 and TRBJ2-3): DTGVSQNPRHKITKRGQNVTFRCDPISEHNRLYWYRQTLGQGPEFLTYFQNEAQLEKSRLLSDRFSAERPKGSFSTLEIQRTEQGDSAMYLCASSLGQPALITDTQYFGPGTRLTVL.

The CDR3 DNA sequence: TGTGCCACCAGTGGGACAGGGGACCACGAGCAGTACTTC. Its translation is CATSGTGDHEQYF. The V gene is TRBV24-1, the J gene TRBJ2-7; TRBD1 matches at 9 bases. The junction had 3 bases not matched to a gene; V was cut back by 5 bases and J by 5 bases. Germline CDR1 KGHDR, CDR2 SFDVKD. The CDR3 has 13 residues.

The chain links TRBV7-4 to TRBJ1-1; a weak D match, TRBD1 (5 bases). Trimming pared 5 bases from V and 3 bases from J, leaving 16 bases between. The CDR3 is made up of 15 amino acids. Looked up from germline, CDR1 is SGHVT and CDR2 is SQSDAQ. The CDR3 spells CASSQVEGVDTEAFF. CDR3 in DNA: TGTGCCAGCAGCCAGGTGGAAGGGGTGGACACTGAAGCTTTCTTT.

This clone has more than one count but fewer than ten. The genes are TRBV5-1 and TRBJ1-1; 9 bases fit TRBD1. The trim removed 5 bases at V and 4 bases at J, leaving 15 bases unmatched. This CDR3 region has 17 residues. Germline CDR1 reads SGHRS; CDR2 reads YFSETQ. CDR3 nucleotides: TGCGCCAGCAGTCCGGTTTGGACAGGGGATGGTCCCACTGAAGCTTTCTTT. Translated: CASSPVWTGDGPTEAFF.

This rearrangement joins TRBV7-3 to TRBJ2-5; maybe TRBD2 (5 bases). The CDR3 totals 15 residues. Germline V lookup: CDR1 SGHTA, CDR2 FQGTGA. Trimming took off 2 bases at V and 0 bases at J, with 10 bases between the two ends. Here the CDR3 reads CASSLFGGYQETQYF. The CDR3 DNA reads TGTGCCAGCAGCTTATTTGGCGGGTACCAAGAGACCCAGTACTTC.

As DNA, the CDR3 is TGTGCCAGCAGCTTAACCAGTCCCGAGCAGTACTTC. Protein sequence: CASSLTSPEQYF. The chain is built from TRBV7-9 and TRBJ2-7; D is unresolved. V was pared by 2 bases and J by 6 bases, with 8 bases between. The germline V gene has CDR1 SEHNR and CDR2 FQNEAQ (reference sequence). The CDR3 loop spans 12 amino acids.

The J gene is TRBJ2-1, the V gene TRBV20-1; TRBD2 agrees at 10 bases. The junction had 11 bases not matched to a gene; V was cut back by 3 bases and J by 3 bases. Germline V gene data show CDR1 as DFQATT and CDR2 as SNEGSKA (reference sequence). The CDR3 consists of 17 residues. The CDR3, as DNA: TGCAGTGCTAGTGTGGGGGCTCTAGCGGGGGACTACAATGAGCAGTTCTTC. The encoded protein is CSASVGALAGDYNEQFF.

The chain uses TRBV6-2 or TRBV6-3 and TRBJ2-4; tentatively, D is TRBD1 (5 bases). The CDR3 runs to 15 residues. V was clipped by 5 bases and J by 1 base, with 12 bases between them. Germline loops: CDR1 MNHEY, CDR2 SVGEGT. CDR3 sequence (DNA): TGTGCCAGCAGTGAGCAGGGTGGTGCCAAAAACATTCAGTACTTC. Translating it yields CASSEQGGAKNIQYF.

The chain links TRBV19 to TRBJ1-1, with D perhaps TRBD1 (6 bases). Germline V gene data show CDR1 as LNHDA and CDR2 as SQIVND (reference sequence). V lost 9 bases, J lost 5 bases, and 22 bases lay in between. This CDR3 has 15 residues. CDR3 DNA: TGTGCCAGCCGGGACACTCGATCGTATGGTACTGAAGCTTTCTTT. Protein product: CASRDTRSYGTEAFF.

The chain has TRBV6-1 and TRBJ1-2; tentative D call: TRBD1 (5 bases). Trimming removed 3 bases from V and 3 bases from J, with 5 bases in between. The CDR3 contains 12 residues. Germline CDR1 and CDR2: MNHNS and SASEGT. The CDR3 reads CASSDRDYGYTF. The CDR3 coding sequence is TGTGCCAGCAGTGACAGGGACTATGGCTACACCTTC.

This chain uses TRBV5-6 with TRBJ1-1; D unresolved. The germline CDR1 and CDR2 sequences are SGHDT and YYEEEE. The CDR3 runs to 14 residues. V dropped 2 bases and J dropped 2 bases, with 10 bases sitting between them. In DNA form, the CDR3 reads TGTGCCAGCAGCTTAGAGGCTTTTAACACTGAAGCTTTCTTT. Translation: CASSLEAFNTEAFF. The full variable domain, its missing parts supplied by reference TRBV5-6 and TRBJ1-1, is DAGVTQSPTHLIKTRGQQVTLRCSPKSGHDTVSWYQQALGQGPQFIFQYYEEEERQRGNFPDRFSGHQFPNYSSELNVNALLLGDSALYLCASSLEAFNTEAFFGQGTRLTVV.

This clone appeared once. This rearrangement joins TRBV5-1 to TRBJ1-5; 7 nucleotides match TRBD1. The CDR3 runs to 14 residues. In germline, CDR1 is SGHRS, CDR2 YFSETQ. J lost 7 bases, V lost 4 bases, and 8 bases had no gene match. The chain's CDR3 is CASSMTGLGQPQHF. CDR3 bases: TGCGCCAGCAGCATGACAGGGCTCGGGCAGCCCCAGCATTTT. The full variable domain, in which reference TRBV5-1 and TRBJ1-5 provide the parts outside the CDR3, is KAGVTQTPRYLIKTRGQQVTLSCSPISGHRSVSWYQQTPGQGLQFLFEYFSETQRNKGNFPGRFSGRQFSNSRSEMNVSTLELGDSALYLCASSMTGLGQPQHFGDGTRLSIL.

This clone came up once. The V and J genes are TRBV6-1 and TRBJ2-3, with TRBD2 identical over 14 bases. The CDR3 sequence is 15 residues long. V lost 3 bases and J lost 4; bases outside the gene matches: 0. The germline V gene has CDR1 MNHNS and CDR2 SASEGT. The CDR3: CASSETSGGADTQYF. The CDR3 nucleotides read TGTGCCAGCAGTGAGACTAGCGGGGGGGCAGATACGCAGTATTTT.

V usage is TRBV11-3 and J usage is TRBJ2-2; 8 positions match TRBD1. Trimming at V came to 4 bases and at J to 4 bases, leaving 11 bases not matched to a gene. CDR1 and CDR2 (germline): SGHNT, YENEEA. The CDR3 consists of 17 residues. Here the CDR3 reads CASSSSPTGATTGELFF. DNA for the CDR3: TGTGCCAGCAGCTCCTCGCCGACAGGGGCTACCACCGGGGAGCTGTTTTTT.

Note on this clone: Distinct nucleotide sequences in the sample also encode this CDR3. The chain recombines TRBV5-1 with TRBJ2-7, with D unresolved. Trimming removed 0 bases from V and 3 bases from J, with 7 bases in between. The CDR3 is made up of 13 amino acids. Germline CDR1 and CDR2: SGHRS and YFSETQ. In nucleotides, the CDR3 is TGCGCCAGCAGCTTGGAGTCAGGCTACGAGCAGTACTTC. Amino acid sequence: CASSLESGYEQYF.

This clone was observed a few times. V gene TRBV2 combines with J gene TRBJ1-6; unclear D gene. Trimming removed 3 bases at V and 7 bases at J, with 4 bases between. The CDR3 consists of 12 residues. CDR1 is SNHLY and CDR2 is FYNNEI in the germline V gene. The CDR3 DNA reads as TGTGCCAGCAGTGACTCCAATTCACCCCTCCACTTT. Its protein product is CASSDSNSPLHF.

The chain links TRBV28 to TRBJ2-1; TRBD1 agrees at 7 bases. Trimming cost V 5 bases and J 15 bases; bases outside gene matches: 7. Germline loops: CDR1 MDHEN, CDR2 SYDVKM. The CDR3 extends over 11 amino acids. In DNA, the CDR3 is TGTGCCAGCAGTACAGGGGACCGTTCGTTCTTC. Translated, it gives CASSTGDRSFF.

The sample holds one count of this clone. The chain recombines TRBV5-1 with TRBJ1-1; 8 positions agree with TRBD1. Germline CDR1 SGHRS, CDR2 YFSETQ. Trimming took 3 bases from V and 11 from J; bases not matched to a gene: 9. This CDR3 has 13 amino acids. CDR3 DNA sequence: TGCGCCAGCAGCTCGAACGACAGGGGTAACGCTTTCTTT. This codes for CASSSNDRGNAFF.

The rearrangement uses TRBV29-1 and TRBJ1-3; possible D gene TRBD1, 6 bases. V was cut by 4 bases and J by 4 bases, with 11 bases left in between. The CDR3 extends over 13 amino acids. CDR1 and CDR2 (germline): SQVTM, ANQGSEA. This CDR3 is CSVGSGTGNTIYF. The CDR3 region has the DNA TGCAGCGTTGGGTCAGGGACAGGAAACACCATATATTTT.

This clone was detected only a few times. The same CDR3 also results from other DNA sequences found in this sample. This chain links TRBV18 with TRBJ2-7; 7 nucleotides align to TRBD1. After removal of 1 base from V and 3 bases from J, the junction contained 3 bases not matched to a gene. Germline assignment: CDR1 KGHSH and CDR2 LQKENI. The CDR3 has 14 amino acids. CDR3 protein: CASSPRQGVYEQYF. The CDR3 DNA sequence: TGTGCCAGCTCACCACGGCAGGGGGTCTACGAGCAGTACTTC.

This clone turned up a few times. The chain uses TRBV2 and TRBJ2-6; maybe TRBD2 (5 bases). The CDR3 runs to 15 residues. Trimming took 6 bases from V and 1 from J, leaving 10 bases between them. Germline assignment: CDR1 SNHLY and CDR2 FYNNEI. CDR3 nucleotide sequence: TGTGCCAGCAGCAGAGAGGGATCTGGGGCCAACGTCCTGACTTTC. As protein: CASSREGSGANVLTF.

The V call is TRBV24-1, the J call TRBJ1-2, with D tentatively TRBD1 (5 bases). The V and J ends lost 9 bases and 3 bases respectively, with 16 bases between them. The CDR3 extends over 14 amino acids. Germline V gene lookup returns CDR1 KGHDR and CDR2 SFDVKD. CDR3 DNA: TGTGCCACCCAGAGCGGGGCGCAGGACTATGGCTACACCTTC. Translating gives CATQSGAQDYGYTF.

DNA for the CDR3: TGTGCCAGCAGTTACGACGGACAGTATAATTCACCCCTCCACTTT. Translation gives CASSYDGQYNSPLHF. The chain has TRBV6-5 and TRBJ1-6, with a possible D match to TRBD1 (6 bases). CDR1 MNHEY and CDR2 SVGAGI come from the germline V gene. V was shortened by 2 bases and J by 4 bases, with 9 bases between the two germline ends. There are 15 residues in the CDR3.

This rearrangement joins TRBV30 to TRBJ1-2; 9 nucleotides align to TRBD1. The CDR3 runs to 15 residues. Germline V gene lookup returns CDR1 GTSNPN and CDR2 SVGIG (reference sequence). The J segment lost 4 bases and the V segment lost 2 bases, leaving 8 bases of the junction unmatched. CDR3 sequence reads: CAWSRTGDGVYGYTF. Here the CDR3 DNA reads TGTGCCTGGAGTAGGACAGGGGATGGAGTCTATGGCTACACCTTC. The full variable domain, with the rest looked up from reference TRBV30 and TRBJ1-2, is SQTIHQWPATLVQPVGSPLSLECTVEGTSNPNLYWYRQAAGRGLQLLFYSVGIGQISSEVPQNLSASRPQDRQFILSSKKLLLSDSGFYLCAWSRTGDGVYGYTFGSGTRLTVV.